The rows below give T cell receptor beta chains drawn from one sample of a study of CD8+CD57+ T cells in acquired aplastic anemia. Each CDR3 protein is one row after TCRdb ran MiXCR on the reads. The repertoire has hundreds of thousands of distinct CDR3 sequences, roughly 61% of them found once; the top ten carry around 1.3%. Sequencing was done on a sample of sorted CD4+, CD8+, or CD8+CD57+ T cells (not recorded which) from PBMCs. These receptor sequences come from a human donor with aplastic anemia. Each CDR3 is given with its conserved first and last residue. A D gene is named only where the DNA matches it firmly. Clone sizes are given selectively: once, few, many, or a class where the clone is expanded.

D	J	V	size	CDR3	DNA
TRBD2	TRBJ2-3	TRBV20-1	NA	CSARPQRGLYNEQYF	TGCAGTGCTAGACCCCAGCGGGGCCTTTACAATGAGCAGTATTTT
NA	TRBJ2-7	TRBV12-3/TRBV12-4	NA	CASSQGSRTGEQYF	TGTGCCAGCAGTCAGGGAAGTCGTACCGGGGAGCAGTACTTC
NA	TRBJ2-1	TRBV6-1	many	CASRRNNEQFF	TGTGCCAGCAGAAGGAACAATGAGCAGTTCTTC
TRBD2	TRBJ2-1	TRBV19	many	CASSIDGVTSGGVREQFF	TGTGCCAGTAGTATAGATGGGGTGACTAGCGGGGGGGTTCGTGAGCAGTTCTTC
NA	TRBJ2-3	TRBV29-1	NA	CSVGTRGRGTDTQYF	TGCAGCGTTGGGACCAGGGGCCGAGGCACAGATACGCAGTATTTT
TRBD1	TRBJ2-1	TRBV7-8	NA	CASSPLGQGYNEQFF	TGCGCCAGCAGCCCCCTAGGACAGGGCTACAATGAGCAGTTCTTC
NA	TRBJ1-4	TRBV4-1	many	CASSPRDAGRTNEKLFF	TGCGCCAGCAGCCCAAGGGATGCAGGGAGGACTAATGAAAAACTGTTTTTT
TRBD2	TRBJ2-7	TRBV2	many	CASSERTSFYEQYF	TGTGCCAGCAGTGAGCGGACTAGTTTCTACGAGCAGTACTTC
TRBD1	TRBJ2-7	TRBV19	many	CASSARRDSSYEQYF	TGTGCCAGTAGTGCCCGCCGGGACAGCTCCTACGAGCAGTACTTC
NA	TRBJ1-3	TRBV20-1	NA	CSASPRGSHTIYF	TGCAGTGCTAGCCCCAGGGGTAGCCACACCATATATTTT
NA	TRBJ1-5	TRBV6-6	many	CASQTGGDYSNQPQHF	TGTGCCAGCCAGACGGGGGGGGATTATAGCAATCAGCCCCAGCATTTT
NA	TRBJ1-2	TRBV29-1	NA	CSVEADYGYTF	TGCAGCGTTGAGGCAGACTATGGCTACACCTTC
NA	TRBJ2-3	TRBV5-1	NA	CASSLDREWNTQYF	TGCGCCAGCAGCTTGGACAGGGAGTGGAATACGCAGTATTTT
NA	TRBJ1-1	TRBV5-1	NA	CASSRPQQNLMNTEAFF	TGCGCCAGCAGCCGTCCTCAACAGAATCTCATGAACACTGAAGCTTTCTTT
NA	TRBJ1-1	TRBV5-1	NA	CASSLVAGTTEAFF	TGCGCCAGCAGCTTGGTGGCAGGAACCACTGAAGCTTTCTTT
NA	TRBJ1-2	TRBV3-1	NA	CASSHTDPGPYGYTF	TGTGCCAGCAGCCACACGGACCCAGGCCCCTATGGCTACACCTTC
NA	TRBJ1-1	TRBV2	many	CASRGQMNTEAFF	TGTGCCAGCAGAGGACAGATGAACACTGAAGCTTTCTTT
NA	TRBJ1-1	TRBV9	NA	CASSAGPMNTEAFF	TGTGCCAGCAGCGCAGGACCGATGAACACTGAAGCTTTCTTT
TRBD1	TRBJ2-7	TRBV7-8	NA	CASSLGDRGPYEQYF	TGTGCCAGCAGCTTAGGTGACAGGGGGCCCTACGAGCAGTACTTC
NA	TRBJ2-2	TRBV3-1	few	CASSQVGEGGRGELFF	TGTGCCAGCAGCCAAGTCGGAGAGGGGGGGCGTGGGGAGCTGTTTTTT
TRBD1	TRBJ1-6	TRBV25-1	NA	CASSERQGNSPLHF	TGTGCCAGCAGTGAAAGACAGGGAAATTCACCCCTCCACTTT
NA	TRBJ2-7	TRBV7-9	NA	CASSPTEDAYEQYF	TGTGCCAGCAGCCCTACCGAGGACGCCTACGAGCAGTACTTC
TRBD2	TRBJ2-7	TRBV6-5	once	CASGTISYEQYF	TGTGCCAGCGGGACTATCTCCTACGAGCAGTACTTC
TRBD1	TRBJ1-1	TRBV7-9	NA	CASSESGTGGNTKAFF	TGTGCCAGCAGCGAGTCCGGGACAGGGGGCAATACTAAAGCTTTCTTT
NA	TRBJ2-2	TRBV6-5	NA	CASSSGAVNTGELFF	TGTGCCAGCAGTTCGGGGGCTGTCAACACCGGGGAGCTGTTTTTT
NA	TRBJ1-2	TRBV7-9	NA	CASSFGRAYGYTF	TGTGCCAGCAGCTTTGGCAGGGCCTATGGCTACACCTTC
NA	TRBJ1-3	TRBV7-3	NA	CASSLALDSGNTIYF	TGTGCCAGCAGCCTGGCTCTGGACAGTGGAAACACCATATATTTT